The T cell receptor (beta chain) described here comes from a study of identical twins (dated by TCRdb to 2016 to 2018). Looking at the study overall: To test whether fetal clonotypes persist, this study deep-sequenced TCR alpha and beta repertoires from monozygotic twins, from unrelated adults of various ages, and from cord blood. To rule out contamination, the twin experiments were replicated at different times with different library preparation protocols.

Every donor in the study was a healthy Caucasian. The researchers also sequenced three unrelated adults who were not twins: a male aged 18 to 30, a male aged 50 to 59, and a female aged 50 to 59. Miltenyi CD45RO+ enrichment and human naive T-cell isolation kits were used to isolate memory (CD45RO+) and naive T cells from PBMC. Overall study results and their limits: Excess twin sharing in beta out-of-frame sequences was weaker because fewer shared sequences lowered the signal-to-noise ratio. Compared with coincidental sharing between unrelated individuals, out-of-frame TCR alpha sequences shared between twins had an excess of sequences with low generation probability. Invariant T cells such as MAIT and iNKT could partly confound zero-insertion analyses, though diverse VJ usage argued against this for most clonotypes. Conclusions relied on cross-sectional statistical analysis, since the same donors could not be followed over many years. Fewer insertions were carried by abundant cord blood beta clonotypes, a similar but weaker trend appeared in young adult naive repertoires, and no such trend appeared in memory repertoires. Out-of-frame TCR alpha sharing in monozygotic twins was systematically underestimated by recombination models, whereas sharing between unrelated individuals was in agreement with the recombination models.

Comments on this clonotype: Its specific antigen is unknown. Per-base quality was not reported, and no clone a single base away is much larger than it.

Library prep was done by 5' RACE. Data came from an Illumina HiSeq 2000. Template switching added a universal primer binding site, and the final cDNA carried a unique molecular identifier that allowed TCR cDNA molecules to be counted accurately. First-strand cDNA for TCR alpha and beta chains was synthesized from specific primers in the conserved constant-segment region. To control for contamination, each cDNA library was double barcoded with a SMART-Mk sample barcode plus Illumina barcodes. TruSeq adapter sequences and Illumina sample barcodes were added in two successive PCR steps. The Illumina HiSeq platform was used with custom primers to sequence TCR alpha and beta cDNA libraries. The authors' pipeline ran thus. MiGEC was used to process raw reads and extract unique molecular identifiers, and MiXCR was used to find CDR3 positions. For each individual, recombination models were inferred using an EM algorithm with the repgenHMM and IGoR tools. The analysis of shared clonotypes was done with the tcR package in R, with sharing normalized by the product of cloneset sizes. To study raw recombination free of thymic and clonal selection effects, out-of-frame nonproductive sequences were analyzed. TCRdb reworked the public reads: Q25 trimming with fastp, MiXCR clone assembly, productive beta chains retained. Every entry covers one CDR3 protein and lists the most common genes and DNA from its rows. TCRdb, not the authors, supplied the V and J calls. Recorded for this sample are 350,000 to 450,000 distinct CDR3 sequences; under 20% of them occurred a single time. The ten largest clones add up to 10% to 15% of the sample.

Taken from the germline V gene, the CDR1 and CDR2 loops are KGHSH and LQKENI. V is shortened by 2 bases, J by 0 bases, and the region joining them spans 7 bases. The CDR3 contains 14 residues, cysteine and phenylalanine counted. The retained sequence is limited to the CDR3, 42 bases, with the frame set at the first base. Sequenced material: naive T cells sorted from blood. The label giving this sample's cell subset or site can be read as: cells isolated with a human naive T-cell isolation kit. The receptor was derived from a man aged 50-60 years in good health. The V and J genes are TRBV18 and TRBJ1-2; no D segment can be confidently identified. The CDR3 here reads CASSPFPANYGYTF. The DNA is as follows: TGTGCCAGCTCACCATTCCCTGCTAACTATGGCTACACCTTC.